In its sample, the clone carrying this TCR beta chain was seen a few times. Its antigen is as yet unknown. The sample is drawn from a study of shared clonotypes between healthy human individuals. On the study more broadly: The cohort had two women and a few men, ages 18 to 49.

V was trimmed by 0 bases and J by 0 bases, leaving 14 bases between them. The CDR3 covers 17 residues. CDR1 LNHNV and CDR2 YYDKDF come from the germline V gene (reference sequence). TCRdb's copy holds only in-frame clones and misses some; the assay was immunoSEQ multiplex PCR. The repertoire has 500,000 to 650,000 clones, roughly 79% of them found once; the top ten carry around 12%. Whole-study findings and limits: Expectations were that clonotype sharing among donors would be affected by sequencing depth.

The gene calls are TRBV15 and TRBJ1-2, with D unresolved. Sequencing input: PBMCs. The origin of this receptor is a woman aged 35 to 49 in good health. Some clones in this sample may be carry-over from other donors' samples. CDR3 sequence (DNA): TGTGCCACCAGCAGAGATTACCTTGGCGAAGCTAACTATGGCTACACCTTC. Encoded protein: CATSRDYLGEANYGYTF.